The present T cell receptor (beta chain) was sequenced within a study of CD4 T cells in relation to SARS-CoV-2 and coronaviruses. The V and J ends lost 1 base and 6 bases respectively, with 15 bases between them. Germline V gene sequence: CDR1 SGHTA, CDR2 FQGNSA. The CDR3 covers 15 residues. Profiling relied on immunoSEQ multiplex PCR, and the TCRdb table lists in-frame clones only, not all of them. The table has 50,000 to 65,000 clones, just over 90% seen once. The sequence was obtained from an adult with COVID-19. V gene TRBV7-2 combines with J gene TRBJ1-2; D call uncertain. Input material: naive CD4+ T cells from PBMCs. Documented subset: naive CD4+ T cells isolated by negative enrichment. CDR3: CASSLGIGARNGYTF. CDR3 nucleotides: TGTGCCAGCAGCTTAGGGATAGGTGCGAGAAATGGCTACACCTTC.